This T cell receptor (beta chain) was captured by sequencing in a study of cytomegalovirus exposure and HLA in healthy donors. General study results and limits: There was a cluster of highly shared sequence variants that was likely a sequencing artifact.

As for this clone: Its target is unknown.

The PCR made use of 60 Vbeta and 13 Jbeta primers. In the authors' methods: Later reanalysis found about 80 million unique TCR beta chains, 10 million to 12 million of them shared. The protocol was immunoSEQ multiplex PCR, while the TCRdb copy is restricted to in-frame clones and leaves out a portion. For V, J and clone size, that table is used; D and trimming come from the DNA. The sample includes roughly 190,000 clones, approximately 70% of them seen just once. The CDR3 covers 14 residues. V lost 4 bases and J lost 3, with 12 bases in between. Germline assignment: CDR1 SNHLY and CDR2 FYNNEI. The receptor comes from a woman aged 25 to 39 in good health and CMV-seronegative. The chain is built from TRBV2 and TRBJ1-2, with D possibly matching TRBD1 (5 bases). The specimen was PBMCs. In DNA form, the CDR3 reads TGTGCCAGCAGTGTTAGTCCAGGGCACTATGGCTACACCTTC. This codes for CASSVSPGHYGYTF. Full variable domain (outside the CDR3, taken from reference TRBV2 and TRBJ1-2): EPEVTQTPSHQVTQMGQEVILRCVPISNHLYFYWYRQILGQKVEFLVSFYNNEISEKSEIFDDQFSVERPDGSNFTLKIRSTKLEDSAMYFCASSVSPGHYGYTFGSGTRLTVV.